The source of this TCR beta chain is a study of Ad26.COV2.S vaccination and SARS-CoV-2 variants. On the study more broadly: Participant was drawn from the COV1001 Ad26.COV2.S trial arm. Ad26.COV2.S shots went into the muscle once or twice, 56 days apart. Findings and caveats of the study: The study found similar non-spike TCR breadth in vaccine and placebo recipients.

Regarding treatment: some 20 received Ad26.COV2.S at low or high dose, single or two shots; about 5 received placebo; per-sample allocation not given. At day 63 after the first vaccine or placebo injection, samples were drawn. An Ad26 vector carrying the Wuhan-strain SARS-CoV-2 spike served as the vaccine. Germline CDR1 SGHNT, CDR2 YENEEA. Trimming cost V 4 bases and J 4 bases, with 5 bases left between them. The CDR3 is made up of 13 amino acids. Concerning this clone: Its antigen is unknown.

This table comes from immunoSEQ multiplex PCR, and its TCRdb copy is limited to in-frame clones, with some not included. This table holds 380,000 or so clones, 83% found once. V usage is TRBV11-3 and J usage is TRBJ1-6; D uncertain. The specimen was peripheral blood, collected in a trial of Ad26.COV2.S vaccine versus placebo. The receptor was isolated from a person aged 18-60 years who received the Ad26.COV2.S COVID-19 vaccine or a placebo. CDR3 loop: CASSSEYNSPLHF. CDR3 coding DNA: TGTGCCAGCAGCTCGGAGTATAATTCACCCCTCCACTTT.